This section outlines one TCR beta chain sequence together with its context. Its antigen is not identified. These data belong to a study of T cell repertoires in cytomegalovirus infection. One entry per CDR3 protein results from TCRdb running MiXCR on the reads. The top ten clones hold 59% of a sample with 69,000 or so distinct CDR3 sequences, about 26% of them seen once. Findings and limits, study-wide: Carriers of CMV and the relevant HLA type were discriminated by public TCR beta frequency.

V was pared by 6 bases and J by 5 bases, with 9 bases of the junction left unmatched. The CDR3 spans 14 residues. CDR1 DFQATT and CDR2 SNEGSKA come from the germline V gene (reference sequence). The input for sequencing was CD8+ T cells from cultured PBMCs, taken from culture after CMV antigen stimulation. This chain connects TRBV20-1 to TRBJ2-3, with 9 bases matching TRBD1. The source is a human donor in good health (CMV status not recorded). Some clones in this sample may be carry-over from other donors' samples. CDR3: CSAAPGQGGDTQYF. CDR3 DNA: TGCAGTGCGGCTCCGGGACAGGGTGGAGATACGCAGTATTTT.